The 2 T cell receptor beta chains listed next were all sequenced from one sample in a study. TCRdb re-called the 5' RACE reads through MiXCR, storing one row per CDR3 protein. Seen here are over 25,000 distinct CDR3 sequences, 25% to 30% observed once, and the top ten hold approximately 2.1%. Tregs were sorted as CD4+CD25+CD127-/low cells. Material for sequencing was tumor-infiltrating Tregs sorted from the breast tumor. The receptor source for this set is a female donor with breast cancer.

The table lists this clonotype with many counts. The chain joins TRBV5-6 to TRBJ2-7, with D perhaps matching TRBD1 or TRBD2 (5 bases each). The CDR3 totals 12 residues. In germline, CDR1 is SGHDT, CDR2 YYEEEE. Deletions cut 3 bases from V and 11 bases from J, with 15 bases between. This chain's CDR3 is CASSSGPWREYF. Here the CDR3 DNA reads TGTGCCAGCAGCTCGGGACCCTGGAGAGAGTACTTC.

The chain uses TRBV20-1 and TRBJ1-1, with D possibly being TRBD1 (5 bases). The CDR3 totals 13 residues. Germline V CDR1 and CDR2: DFQATT, SNEGSKA (reference sequence). V lost 1 base, J lost 4 bases, and 10 bases lay in between. CDR3 sequence (DNA): TGCAGTGCTAGAGGACAGTGGGCCACTGAAGCTTTCTTT. As protein: CSARGQWATEAFF.